This T cell receptor (beta chain) was obtained from a study of blood T cell repertoires in COVID-19. Study information: Spain, Italy and the United States supplied samples that represented acute and convalescent COVID-19.

Produced via immunoSEQ multiplex PCR; TCRdb's table is partial and in-frame only. Of roughly 200,000 clones detected, approximately 90% appear once; the ten largest clones hold approximately 10%. Ages ranged from about 18 to 89 years, with residence in about 23 US areas. Donors were grouped by their self-reported clinical history. Germline V gene lookup returns CDR1 SGHTA and CDR2 FQGNSA. V shed 5 bases and J shed 3 bases, with 14 bases lying between them. The CDR3 contains 14 residues. Material for sequencing was PBMCs or T cells enriched from blood (not recorded which). The chain links TRBV7-2 to TRBJ2-7, with a tentative D call TRBD1 (7 bases). The clonotype originates from a man between 18 and 29 years old with acute COVID-19. The CDR3 is CASSPRQGLYEQYF. Here the CDR3 DNA reads TGTGCCAGCAGCCCGAGACAGGGACTCTACGAGCAGTACTTC.